This TCR beta chain was sequenced in a study of blood T cells in healthy people across ages. General study points: Across the age range, TCR beta diversity per million T cells fell in a roughly linear way. The study could not conclusively compare naive and antigen-experienced cells, given its unsorted PBMCs.

Peripheral blood, about 10 milliliters per donor, was collected. Researchers report isolating at least 6.5 million PBMCs per sample. Comments on this clonotype: Its target is unknown.

Germline values: CDR1 DFQATT, CDR2 SNEGSKA (reference sequence). CDR3 length equals 16 residues. V lost 3 bases, J lost 2 bases, and 19 bases lay in between. Primed by a sample-barcoded 5' primer and a J-beta primer mix, a second PCR proceeded for 7 to 11 cycles. Each CDR3 protein is one row after TCRdb ran MiXCR on the 5' RACE reads. In the table there are 700,000 to 900,000 distinct CDR3 sequences, 53% of which are singletons. What was sequenced was blood. The sequence derives from a man older than 75 in good health. This chain connects TRBV20-1 to TRBJ1-2; TRBD1 is a possible D gene (5 bases). The CDR3 DNA is TGCAGTGCTAGGAGTAGGGGAAAGGAGGAGAACTATGGCTACACCTTC. Translating it yields CSARSRGKEENYGYTF.